This entry features one TCR beta chain sequence. The antigen remains unidentified. This sample is drawn from a study of OX40 agonist ivuxolimab in advanced cancers. Study-level background: All patients had ivuxolimab intravenously every 2 weeks at 0.01 to 10 mg/kg. Participants could have had prior anti-PD-1, anti-PD-L1 or anti-CTLA-4 therapy, and approximately 40% had some. Overall study results and limits: Expanded clones were, on average, more numerous in CD8+ T cells than in CD4+.

Sequencing used immunoSEQ multiplex PCR; TCRdb keeps in-frame clones, though not all of them. Among around 40,000 clones listed, 65% to 85% were seen once. CDR3 length: 11 amino acids. CDR1 is LNHDA and CDR2 is SQIVND in the germline V gene (reference sequence). Deletions cut 9 bases from V and 9 bases from J, with 14 bases between. This receptor was identified in an adult with an advanced solid tumor such as melanoma, head and neck, liver or kidney cancer. This chain connects TRBV19 to TRBJ1-1, with D tentatively TRBD1 (6 bases). Sequencing used CD4+ or CD8+ T cells sorted from blood, obtained in a trial of the OX40 agonist ivuxolimab. The DNA for the CDR3 is TGTGCCAGCTCGGGACAAACTAAAGCTTTCTTT. Protein: CASSGQTKAFF. Drawing the rest from reference TRBV19 and TRBJ1-1, the complete variable domain is DGGITQSPKYLFRKEGQNVTLSCEQNLNHDAMYWYRQDPGQGLRLIYYSQIVNDFQKGDIAEGYSVSREKKESFPLTVTSAQKNPTAFYLCASSGQTKAFFGQGTRLTVV.